Reported below is one T cell receptor (beta chain). Generated by immunoSEQ multiplex PCR, the TCRdb table keeps only in-frame clones and is missing some. The sample consists of tens of thousands of clones, 90% to 95% of them appearing once. The data originate from a study of blood T cell repertoires in COVID-19. Study summary: Samples came from the United States, Italy and Spain, spanning acute and convalescent COVID-19. T cells, B-cell-depleted T cells, or PBMCs provided the cDNA or gDNA that served as material.

J gave up 0 bases and V 5 bases, and 1 base lay outside the gene matches. Germline V CDR1 and CDR2: LGHDT, YNNKEL (reference sequence). The CDR3 covers 14 residues. The chain uses TRBV3-1 (or the pseudogene TRBV3-2) and TRBJ1-2; 9 nucleotides align to TRBD1. The receptor was derived from a man aged 40-50 years with COVID-19, enrolled during active disease. Material for sequencing was peripheral blood. CDR3 loop: CASSDRGTNYGYTF. Here the CDR3 DNA reads TGTGCCAGCAGCGACAGGGGGACTAACTATGGCTACACCTTC.